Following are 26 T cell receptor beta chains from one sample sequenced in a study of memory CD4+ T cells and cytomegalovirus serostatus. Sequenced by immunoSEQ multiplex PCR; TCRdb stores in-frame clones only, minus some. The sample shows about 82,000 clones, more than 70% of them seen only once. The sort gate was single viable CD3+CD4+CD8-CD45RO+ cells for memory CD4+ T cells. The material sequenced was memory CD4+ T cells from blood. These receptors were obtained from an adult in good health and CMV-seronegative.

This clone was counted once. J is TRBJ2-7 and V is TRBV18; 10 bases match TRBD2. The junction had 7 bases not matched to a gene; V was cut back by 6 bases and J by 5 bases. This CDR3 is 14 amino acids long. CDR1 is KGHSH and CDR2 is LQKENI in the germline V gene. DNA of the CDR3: TGTGCCAGCTCTCTCAGCGGGGGGGCTAACGAGCAGTACTTC. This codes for CASSLSGGANEQYF.

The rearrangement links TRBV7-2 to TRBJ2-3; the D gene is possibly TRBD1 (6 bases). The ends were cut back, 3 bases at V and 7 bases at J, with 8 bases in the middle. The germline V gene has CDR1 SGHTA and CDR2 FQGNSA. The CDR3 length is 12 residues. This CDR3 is CASSFRGHTQYF. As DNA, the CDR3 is TGTGCCAGCAGCTTCAGGGGCCATACGCAGTATTTT.

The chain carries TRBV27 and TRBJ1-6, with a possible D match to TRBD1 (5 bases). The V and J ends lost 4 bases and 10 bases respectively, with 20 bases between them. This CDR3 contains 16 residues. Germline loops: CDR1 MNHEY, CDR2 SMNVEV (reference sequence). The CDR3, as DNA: TGTGCCAGCAGTTATCTGTCCGGGGTAGGGACCTCACCCCTCCACTTT. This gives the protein CASSYLSGVGTSPLHF.

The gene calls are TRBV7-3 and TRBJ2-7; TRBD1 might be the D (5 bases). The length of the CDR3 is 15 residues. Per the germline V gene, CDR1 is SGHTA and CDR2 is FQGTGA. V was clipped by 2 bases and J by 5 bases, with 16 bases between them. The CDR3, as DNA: TGTGCCAGCAGCTTAGATCAGGGATCGATCCACGAGCAGTACTTC. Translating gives CASSLDQGSIHEQYF.

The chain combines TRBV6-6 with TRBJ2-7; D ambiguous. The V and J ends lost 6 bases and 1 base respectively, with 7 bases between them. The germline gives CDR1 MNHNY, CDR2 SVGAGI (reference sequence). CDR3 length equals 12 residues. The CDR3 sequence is CASRGFSYEQYF. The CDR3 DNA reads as TGTGCCAGCAGGGGATTTTCCTACGAGCAGTACTTC.

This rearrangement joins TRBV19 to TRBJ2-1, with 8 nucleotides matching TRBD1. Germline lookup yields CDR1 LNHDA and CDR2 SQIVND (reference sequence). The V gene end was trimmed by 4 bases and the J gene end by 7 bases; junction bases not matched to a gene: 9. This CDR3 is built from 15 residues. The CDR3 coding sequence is TGTGCCAGTAGTACCACAGGGGGAAGGGAGAATGAGCAGTTCTTC. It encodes CASSTTGGRENEQFF.

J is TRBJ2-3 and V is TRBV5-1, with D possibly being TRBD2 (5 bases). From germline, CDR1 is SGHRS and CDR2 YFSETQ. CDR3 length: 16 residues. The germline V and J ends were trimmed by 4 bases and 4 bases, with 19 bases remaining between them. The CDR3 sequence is CASSLRNSESADTQYF. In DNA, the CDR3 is TGCGCCAGCAGCCTCCGGAATAGCGAGTCTGCAGATACGCAGTATTTT.

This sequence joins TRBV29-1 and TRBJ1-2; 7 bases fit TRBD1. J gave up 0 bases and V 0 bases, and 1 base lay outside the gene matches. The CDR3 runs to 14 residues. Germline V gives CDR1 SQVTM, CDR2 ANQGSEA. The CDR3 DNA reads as TGCAGCGTTGAAGAAACAGGGGCTAACTATGGCTACACCTTC. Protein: CSVEETGANYGYTF.

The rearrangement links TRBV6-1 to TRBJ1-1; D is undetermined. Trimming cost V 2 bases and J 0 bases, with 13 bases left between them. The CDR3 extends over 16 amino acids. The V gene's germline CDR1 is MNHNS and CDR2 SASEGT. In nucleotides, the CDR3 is TGTGCCAGCAGTGAACTCCTACAGATAATGAACACTGAAGCTTTCTTT. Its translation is CASSELLQIMNTEAFF.

In DNA, the CDR3 is TGTGCCAGCAGCCAGACAGGGTTTAACTATGGCTACACCTTC. It yields the protein CASSQTGFNYGYTF. The chain combines TRBV7-9 with TRBJ1-2; the match to TRBD1 covers 7 bases. The germline CDR1 and CDR2 sequences are SEHNR and FQNEAQ (reference sequence). Losses at the gene ends were 5 bases for V and 1 base for J; bases not matched to a gene: 4. This CDR3 region has 14 residues.

CDR3 DNA sequence: TGTGCCAGCAGTTACGGCCTGGCGCCGAACACCGGGGAGCTGTTTTTT. This sequence encodes CASSYGLAPNTGELFF. The chain is built from TRBV6-5 and TRBJ2-2, with D uncertain. V was shortened by 2 bases and J by 0 bases, with 10 bases between the two germline ends. This CDR3 comprises 16 residues. CDR1 MNHEY and CDR2 SVGAGI come from the germline V gene.

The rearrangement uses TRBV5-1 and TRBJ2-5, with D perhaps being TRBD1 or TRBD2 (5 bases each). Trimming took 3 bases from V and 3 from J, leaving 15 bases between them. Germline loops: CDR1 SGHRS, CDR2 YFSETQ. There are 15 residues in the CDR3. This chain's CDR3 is CASSSHGALEETQYF. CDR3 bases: TGCGCCAGCAGCTCGCACGGGGCGTTGGAAGAGACCCAGTACTTC.

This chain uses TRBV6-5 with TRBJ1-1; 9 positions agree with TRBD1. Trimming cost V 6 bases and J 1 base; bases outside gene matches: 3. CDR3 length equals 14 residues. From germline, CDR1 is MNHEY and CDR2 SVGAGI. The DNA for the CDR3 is TGTGCCAGCAGACGGGACAGGGAGAACACTGAAGCTTTCTTT. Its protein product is CASRRDRENTEAFF.

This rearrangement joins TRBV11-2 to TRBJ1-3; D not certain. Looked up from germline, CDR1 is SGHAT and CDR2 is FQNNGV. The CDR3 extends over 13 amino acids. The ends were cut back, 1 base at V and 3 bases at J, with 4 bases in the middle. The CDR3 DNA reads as TGTGCCAGCAGCTTAGGGTATGGAAACACCATATATTTT. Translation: CASSLGYGNTIYF.

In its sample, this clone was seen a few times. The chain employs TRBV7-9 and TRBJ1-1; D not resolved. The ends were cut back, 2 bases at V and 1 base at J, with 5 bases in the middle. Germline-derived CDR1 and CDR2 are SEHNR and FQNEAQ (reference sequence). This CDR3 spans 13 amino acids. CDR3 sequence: CASSLNGNTEAFF. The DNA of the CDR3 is TGTGCCAGCAGCTTAAACGGGAACACTGAAGCTTTCTTT.

The CDR3 DNA reads TGTGCCAGCAGCCAAATAGCGGAAGAGACCCAGTACTTC. Translated: CASSQIAEETQYF. The chain has TRBV5-6 and TRBJ2-5; weak D call: TRBD2 (6 bases). Looked up from germline, CDR1 is SGHDT and CDR2 is YYEEEE. Trimming cost V 4 bases and J 3 bases, with 10 bases left between them. The CDR3 covers 13 residues. The full variable domain, rest sourced from reference TRBV5-6 and TRBJ2-5, is DAGVTQSPTHLIKTRGQQVTLRCSPKSGHDTVSWYQQALGQGPQFIFQYYEEEERQRGNFPDRFSGHQFPNYSSELNVNALLLGDSALYLCASSQIAEETQYFGPGTRLLVL.

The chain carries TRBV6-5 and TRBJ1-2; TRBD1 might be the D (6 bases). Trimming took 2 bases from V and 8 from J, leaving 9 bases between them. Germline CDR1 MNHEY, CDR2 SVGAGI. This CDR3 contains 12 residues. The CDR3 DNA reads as TGTGCCAGCAGTTACCCCAGGGGCGGCTACACCTTC. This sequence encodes CASSYPRGGYTF.

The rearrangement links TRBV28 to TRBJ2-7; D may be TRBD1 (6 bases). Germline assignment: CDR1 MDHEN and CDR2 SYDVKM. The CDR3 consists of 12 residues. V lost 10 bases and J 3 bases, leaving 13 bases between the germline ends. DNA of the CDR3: TGTGCCACCAATACAGGGAGCTACGAGCAGTACTTC. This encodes CATNTGSYEQYF.

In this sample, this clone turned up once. The CDR3: CASNGQGFSNQPQHF. CDR3 nucleotides: TGTGCCAGCAACGGACAGGGTTTTAGCAATCAGCCCCAGCATTTT. V gene TRBV6-1 combines with J gene TRBJ1-5; 8 bases are shared with TRBD1. CDR1 and CDR2 from the germline V gene are MNHNS and SASEGT. V lost 7 bases to trimming and J lost 0 bases; unmatched junction nucleotides: 5. The CDR3 totals 15 residues.

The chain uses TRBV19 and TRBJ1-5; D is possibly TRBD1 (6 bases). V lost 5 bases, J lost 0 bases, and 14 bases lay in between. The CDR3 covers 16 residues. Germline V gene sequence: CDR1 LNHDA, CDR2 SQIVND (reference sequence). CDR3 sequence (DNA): TGTGCCAGTAGTTTCAGGGGATTTGGTAGCAATCAGCCCCAGCATTTT. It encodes CASSFRGFGSNQPQHF.

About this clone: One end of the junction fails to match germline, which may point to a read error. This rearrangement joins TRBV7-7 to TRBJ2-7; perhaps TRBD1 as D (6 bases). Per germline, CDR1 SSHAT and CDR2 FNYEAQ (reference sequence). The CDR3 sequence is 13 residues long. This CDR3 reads CASSPRRGYEQYF. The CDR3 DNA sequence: TGTGCTAGCAGTCCACGAAGGGGGTACGAGCAGTACTTC.

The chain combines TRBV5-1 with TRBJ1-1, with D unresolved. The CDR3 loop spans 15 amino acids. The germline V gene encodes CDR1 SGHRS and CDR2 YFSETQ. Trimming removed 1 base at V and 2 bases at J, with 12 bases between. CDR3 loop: CASSLIPVKNTEAFF. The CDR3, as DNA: TGCGCCAGCAGCTTGATACCGGTTAAAAACACTGAAGCTTTCTTT.

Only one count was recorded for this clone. CDR3 region: CASSFTAASSYNEQFF. The CDR3 coding sequence is TGCGCCAGCAGCTTCACAGCGGCGAGCTCCTACAATGAGCAGTTCTTC. V is TRBV5-1 and J is TRBJ2-1, with D possibly matching TRBD2 (5 bases). The V end lost 2 bases, the J end lost 0 bases, and 12 bases lay between the germline ends. CDR1 is SGHRS, CDR2 YFSETQ, per germline. This CDR3 region has 16 residues.

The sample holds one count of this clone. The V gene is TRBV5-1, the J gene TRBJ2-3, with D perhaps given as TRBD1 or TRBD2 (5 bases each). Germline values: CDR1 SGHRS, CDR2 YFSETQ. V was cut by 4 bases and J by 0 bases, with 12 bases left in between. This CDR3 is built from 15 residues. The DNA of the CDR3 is TGCGCCAGCAGCGACGAGGGGTTTAGCACAGATACGCAGTATTTT. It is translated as CASSDEGFSTDTQYF.

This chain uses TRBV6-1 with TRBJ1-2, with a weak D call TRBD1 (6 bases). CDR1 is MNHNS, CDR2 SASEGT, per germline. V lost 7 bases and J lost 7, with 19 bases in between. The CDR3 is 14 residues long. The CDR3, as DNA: TGTGCCAGCACCCTAGATTTGACAGGAGGTGGCTACACCTTC. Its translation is CASTLDLTGGGYTF.

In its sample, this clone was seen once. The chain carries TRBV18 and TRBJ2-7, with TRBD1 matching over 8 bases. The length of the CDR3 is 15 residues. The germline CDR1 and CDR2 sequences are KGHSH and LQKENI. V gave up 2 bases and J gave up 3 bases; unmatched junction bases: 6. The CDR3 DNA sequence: TGTGCCAGCTCACCAGCCGGGACAGGAGGCTACGAGCAGTACTTC. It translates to CASSPAGTGGYEQYF.